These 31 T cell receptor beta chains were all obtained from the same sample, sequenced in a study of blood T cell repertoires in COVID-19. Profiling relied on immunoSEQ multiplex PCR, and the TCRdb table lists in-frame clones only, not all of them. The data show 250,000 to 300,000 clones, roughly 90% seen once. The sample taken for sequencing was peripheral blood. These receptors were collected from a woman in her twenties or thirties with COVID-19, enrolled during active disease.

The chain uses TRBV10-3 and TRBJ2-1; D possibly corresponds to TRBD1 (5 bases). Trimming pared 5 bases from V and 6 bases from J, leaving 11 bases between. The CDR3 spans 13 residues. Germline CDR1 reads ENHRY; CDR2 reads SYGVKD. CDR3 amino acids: CAISWTSLNEQFF. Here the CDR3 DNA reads TGTGCCATCAGTTGGACAAGCCTCAATGAGCAGTTCTTC.

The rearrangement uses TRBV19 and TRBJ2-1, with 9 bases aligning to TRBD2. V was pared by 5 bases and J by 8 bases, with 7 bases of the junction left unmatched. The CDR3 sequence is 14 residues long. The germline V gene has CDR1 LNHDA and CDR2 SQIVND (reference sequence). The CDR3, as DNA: TGTGCCAGTAGTCGGGCTAGCGGGACCTATGAGCAGTTCTTC. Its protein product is CASSRASGTYEQFF.

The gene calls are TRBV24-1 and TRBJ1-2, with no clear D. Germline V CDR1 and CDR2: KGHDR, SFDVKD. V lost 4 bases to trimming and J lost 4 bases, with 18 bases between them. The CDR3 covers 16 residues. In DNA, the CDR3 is TGTGCCACCAGTGACCCCGGGCAAGAGGGTGGCTATGGCTACACCTTC. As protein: CATSDPGQEGGYGYTF.

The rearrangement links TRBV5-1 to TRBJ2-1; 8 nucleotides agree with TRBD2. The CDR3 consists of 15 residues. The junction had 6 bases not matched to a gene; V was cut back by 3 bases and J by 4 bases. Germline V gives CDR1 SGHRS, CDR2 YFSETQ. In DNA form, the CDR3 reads TGCGCCAGCAGCTCATTAACTAGCGGTTACAATGAGCAGTTCTTC. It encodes CASSSLTSGYNEQFF. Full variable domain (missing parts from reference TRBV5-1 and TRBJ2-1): KAGVTQTPRYLIKTRGQQVTLSCSPISGHRSVSWYQQTPGQGLQFLFEYFSETQRNKGNFPGRFSGRQFSNSRSEMNVSTLELGDSALYLCASSSLTSGYNEQFFGPGTRLTVL.

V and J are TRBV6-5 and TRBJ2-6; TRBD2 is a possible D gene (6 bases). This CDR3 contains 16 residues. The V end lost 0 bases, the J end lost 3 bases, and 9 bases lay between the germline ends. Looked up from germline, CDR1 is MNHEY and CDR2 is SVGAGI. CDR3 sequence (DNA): TGTGCCAGCAGTTACTCGTGGGGAGGTGGGGCCAACGTCCTGACTTTC. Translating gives CASSYSWGGGANVLTF.

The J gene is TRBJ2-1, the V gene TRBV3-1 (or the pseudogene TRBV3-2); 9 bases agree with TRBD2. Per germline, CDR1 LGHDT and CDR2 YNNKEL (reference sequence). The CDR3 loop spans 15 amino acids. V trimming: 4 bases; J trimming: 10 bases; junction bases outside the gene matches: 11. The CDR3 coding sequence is TGTGCCAGCAGCCCGCCTAGCGGGGCAAGCAGGGAGCAGTTCTTC. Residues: CASSPPSGASREQFF.

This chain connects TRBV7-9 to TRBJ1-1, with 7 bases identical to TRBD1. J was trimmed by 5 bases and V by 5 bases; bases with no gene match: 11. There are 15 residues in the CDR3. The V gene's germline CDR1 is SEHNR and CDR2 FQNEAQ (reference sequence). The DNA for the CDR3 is TGTGCCAGCAGCCCCCGACAGTCAGGGGGTACTGAAGCTTTCTTT. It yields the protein CASSPRQSGGTEAFF.

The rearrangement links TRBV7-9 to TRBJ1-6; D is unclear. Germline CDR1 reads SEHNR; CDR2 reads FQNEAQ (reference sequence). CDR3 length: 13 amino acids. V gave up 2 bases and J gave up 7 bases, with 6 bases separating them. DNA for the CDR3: TGTGCCAGCAGCTTACGGGGAAATTCACCCCTCCACTTT. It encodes CASSLRGNSPLHF.

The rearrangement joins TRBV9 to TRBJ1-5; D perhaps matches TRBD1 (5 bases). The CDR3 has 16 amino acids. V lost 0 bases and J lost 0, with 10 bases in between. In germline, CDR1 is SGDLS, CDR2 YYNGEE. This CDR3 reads CASSVGAGNSNQPQHF. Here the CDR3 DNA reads TGTGCCAGCAGCGTAGGTGCAGGGAATAGCAATCAGCCCCAGCATTTT.

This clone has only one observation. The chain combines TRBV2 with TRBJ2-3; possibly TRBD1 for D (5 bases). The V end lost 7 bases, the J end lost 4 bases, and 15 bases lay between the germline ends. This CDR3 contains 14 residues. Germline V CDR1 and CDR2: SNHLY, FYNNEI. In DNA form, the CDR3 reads TGTGCCAGCACCCCAGGGATAGCAGCAGATACGCAGTATTTT. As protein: CASTPGIAADTQYF.

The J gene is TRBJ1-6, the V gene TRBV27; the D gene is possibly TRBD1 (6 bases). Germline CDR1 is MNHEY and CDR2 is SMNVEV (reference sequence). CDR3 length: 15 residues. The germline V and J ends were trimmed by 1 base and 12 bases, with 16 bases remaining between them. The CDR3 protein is CASSLYPGRTEPLHF. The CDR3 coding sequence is TGTGCCAGCAGTTTATATCCAGGGCGGACAGAACCCCTCCACTTT.

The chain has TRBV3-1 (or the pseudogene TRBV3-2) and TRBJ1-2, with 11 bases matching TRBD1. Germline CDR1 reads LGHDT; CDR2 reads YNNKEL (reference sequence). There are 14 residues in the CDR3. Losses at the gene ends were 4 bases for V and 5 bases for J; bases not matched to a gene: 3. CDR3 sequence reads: CASSRDRGNYGYTF. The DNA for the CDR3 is TGTGCCAGCAGCCGGGACAGGGGGAATTATGGCTACACCTTC.

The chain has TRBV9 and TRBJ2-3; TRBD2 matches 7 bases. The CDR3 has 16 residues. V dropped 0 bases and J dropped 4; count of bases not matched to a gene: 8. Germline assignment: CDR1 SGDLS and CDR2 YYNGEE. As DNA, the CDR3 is TGTGCCAGCAGCGTAGGTCGGGGCGGGAGTTCAGATACGCAGTATTTT. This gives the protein CASSVGRGGSSDTQYF.

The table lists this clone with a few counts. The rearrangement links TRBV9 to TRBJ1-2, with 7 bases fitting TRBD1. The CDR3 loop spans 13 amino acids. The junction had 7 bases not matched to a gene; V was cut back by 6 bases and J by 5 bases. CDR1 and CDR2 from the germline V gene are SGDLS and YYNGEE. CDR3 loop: CASTSQGTYGYTF. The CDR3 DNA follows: TGTGCCAGCACCTCACAGGGGACGTATGGCTACACCTTC.

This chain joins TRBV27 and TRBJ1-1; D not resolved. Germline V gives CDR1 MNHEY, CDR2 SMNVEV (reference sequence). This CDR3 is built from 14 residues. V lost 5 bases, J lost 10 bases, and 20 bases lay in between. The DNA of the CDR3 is TGTGCCAGCAGTCAATCGCGGGTGAGTGGAGCAGCTTTCTTT. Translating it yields CASSQSRVSGAAFF.

The DNA of the CDR3 is TGTGCCAGCAGCCAAGGAGGGTTCGGGGAGCTGTTTTTT. It specifies CASSQGGFGELFF. The chain employs TRBV3-1 (or the pseudogene TRBV3-2) and TRBJ2-2; possibly TRBD2 for D (5 bases). The CDR3 sequence is 13 residues long. V was trimmed by 1 base and J by 7 bases, leaving 7 bases between them. Germline V gives CDR1 LGHDT, CDR2 YNNKEL (reference sequence).

The CDR3 coding sequence is TGTGCCAGCAGTGAGGCCGAGCAGTACTTC. Amino acids: CASSEAEQYF. The rearrangement joins TRBV6-4 to TRBJ2-7; D gene unclear. The germline V gene has CDR1 MRHNA and CDR2 SNTAGT. This CDR3 is built from 10 residues. V lost 3 bases, J lost 6 bases, and 3 bases lay in between.

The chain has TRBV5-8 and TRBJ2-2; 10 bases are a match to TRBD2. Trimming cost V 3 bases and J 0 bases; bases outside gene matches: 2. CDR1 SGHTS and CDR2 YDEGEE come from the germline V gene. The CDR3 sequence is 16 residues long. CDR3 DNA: TGTGCCAGCAGCTCGGGACTAGCGCCGAACACCGGGGAGCTGTTTTTT. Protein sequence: CASSSGLAPNTGELFF.

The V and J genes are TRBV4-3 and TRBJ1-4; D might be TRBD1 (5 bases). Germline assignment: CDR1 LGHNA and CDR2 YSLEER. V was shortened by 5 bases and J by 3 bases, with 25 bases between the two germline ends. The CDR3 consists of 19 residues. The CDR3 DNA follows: TGCGCCAGCAGCTATAATGGGGGGACGCGACTGATGCCTAATGAAAAACTGTTTTTT. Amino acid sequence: CASSYNGGTRLMPNEKLFF.

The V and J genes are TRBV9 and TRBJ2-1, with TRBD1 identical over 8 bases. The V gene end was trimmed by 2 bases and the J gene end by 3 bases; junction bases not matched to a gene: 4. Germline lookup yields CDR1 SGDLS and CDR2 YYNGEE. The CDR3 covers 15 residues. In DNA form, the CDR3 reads TGTGCCAGCAGCGTCGGGACAGGAAACTACAATGAGCAGTTCTTC. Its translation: CASSVGTGNYNEQFF.

In DNA, the CDR3 is TGTGCCAGCTCGCCCGGGACAGACGAAAAACTGTTTTTT. It is translated as CASSPGTDEKLFF. The chain carries TRBV18 and TRBJ1-4; 7 bases are a match to TRBD1. Trimming cost V 6 bases and J 8 bases; bases outside gene matches: 6. Germline values: CDR1 KGHSH, CDR2 LQKENI. The CDR3 has 13 amino acids.

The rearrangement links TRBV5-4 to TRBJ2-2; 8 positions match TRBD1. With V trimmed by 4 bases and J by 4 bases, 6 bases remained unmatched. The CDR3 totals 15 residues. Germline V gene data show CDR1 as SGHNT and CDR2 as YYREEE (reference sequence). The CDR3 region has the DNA TGTGCCAGCAGCGGGGACAGGCTTCCCACCGGGGAGCTGTTTTTT. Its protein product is CASSGDRLPTGELFF.

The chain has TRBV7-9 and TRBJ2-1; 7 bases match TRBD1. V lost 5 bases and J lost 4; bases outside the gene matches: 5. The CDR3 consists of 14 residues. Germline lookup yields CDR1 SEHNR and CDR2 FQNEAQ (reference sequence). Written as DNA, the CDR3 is TGTGCCAGCAGCCCAGAGACAGGGTACAATGAGCAGTTCTTC. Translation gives CASSPETGYNEQFF.

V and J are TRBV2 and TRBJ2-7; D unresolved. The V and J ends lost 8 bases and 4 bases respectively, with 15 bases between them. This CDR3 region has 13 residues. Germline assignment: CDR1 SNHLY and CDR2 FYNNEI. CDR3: CASASLTGYEQYF. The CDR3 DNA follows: TGTGCCAGCGCCTCATTGACCGGGTACGAGCAGTACTTC.

The CDR3 reads CASSPPDRGRYNEQFF. For the CDR3, the DNA is TGTGCCAGCAGCCCACCGGACAGGGGGCGATACAATGAGCAGTTCTTC. This chain links TRBV5-4 with TRBJ2-1; 11 positions match TRBD1. Trimming cost V 4 bases and J 4 bases; bases outside gene matches: 7. The CDR3 runs 16 residues. Germline CDR1 is SGHNT and CDR2 is YYREEE (reference sequence).

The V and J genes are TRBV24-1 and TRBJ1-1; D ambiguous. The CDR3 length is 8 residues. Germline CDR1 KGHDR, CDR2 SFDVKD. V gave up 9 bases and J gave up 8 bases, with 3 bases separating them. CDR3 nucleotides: TGTGCCACCTTAGAAGCTTTCTTT. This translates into CATLEAFF.

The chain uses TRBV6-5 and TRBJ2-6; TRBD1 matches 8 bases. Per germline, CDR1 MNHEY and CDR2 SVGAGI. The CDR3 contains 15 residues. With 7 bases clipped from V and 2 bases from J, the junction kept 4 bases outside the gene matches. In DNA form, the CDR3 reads TGTGCCAGCATTATACAGGGGGCTGGGGCCAACGTCCTGACTTTC. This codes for CASIIQGAGANVLTF.

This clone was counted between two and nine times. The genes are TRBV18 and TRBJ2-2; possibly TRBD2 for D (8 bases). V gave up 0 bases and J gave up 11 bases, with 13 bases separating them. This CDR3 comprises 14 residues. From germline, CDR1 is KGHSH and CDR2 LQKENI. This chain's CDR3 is CASSPPSGDRELFF. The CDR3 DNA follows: TGTGCCAGCTCACCACCTAGCGGGGACAGAGAGCTGTTTTTT.

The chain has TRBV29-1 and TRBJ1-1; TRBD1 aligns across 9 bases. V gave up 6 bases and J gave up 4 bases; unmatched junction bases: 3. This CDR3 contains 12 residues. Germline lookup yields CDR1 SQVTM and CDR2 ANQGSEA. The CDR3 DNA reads TGCAGCGTCGCGACAGGGGGCACTGAAGCTTTCTTT. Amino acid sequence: CSVATGGTEAFF. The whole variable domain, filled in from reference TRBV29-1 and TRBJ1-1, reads SAVISQKPSRDICQRGTSLTIQCQVDSQVTMMFWYRQQPGQSLTLIATANQGSEATYESGFVIDKFPISRPNLTFSTLTVSNMSPEDSSIYLCSVATGGTEAFFGQGTRLTVV.

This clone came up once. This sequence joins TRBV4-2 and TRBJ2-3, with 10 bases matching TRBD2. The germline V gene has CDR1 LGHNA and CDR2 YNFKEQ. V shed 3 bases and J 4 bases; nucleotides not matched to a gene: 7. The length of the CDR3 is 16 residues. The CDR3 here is CASSQGTSAGPDTQYF. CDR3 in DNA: TGTGCCAGCAGCCAGGGGACTAGCGCGGGCCCAGATACGCAGTATTTT.

CDR3 in amino acids: CASRRASGFNEQFF. The CDR3 DNA follows: TGTGCCAGCAGGAGAGCTAGCGGATTCAATGAGCAGTTCTTC. This sequence joins TRBV27 and TRBJ2-1; 7 positions agree with TRBD2. Germline values: CDR1 MNHEY, CDR2 SMNVEV (reference sequence). Unmatched junction bases numbered 8, after V lost 6 bases and J lost 6 bases. This CDR3 is 14 amino acids long.